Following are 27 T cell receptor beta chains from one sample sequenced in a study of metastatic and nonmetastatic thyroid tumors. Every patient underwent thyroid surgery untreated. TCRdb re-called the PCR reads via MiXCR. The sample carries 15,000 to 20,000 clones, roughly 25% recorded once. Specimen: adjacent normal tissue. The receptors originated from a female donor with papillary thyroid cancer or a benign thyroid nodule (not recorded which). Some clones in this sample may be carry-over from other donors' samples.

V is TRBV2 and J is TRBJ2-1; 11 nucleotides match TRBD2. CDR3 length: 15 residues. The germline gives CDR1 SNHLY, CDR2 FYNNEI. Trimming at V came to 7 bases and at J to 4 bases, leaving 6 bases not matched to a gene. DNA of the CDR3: TGTGCCAGCAACCCTGCTAGCGGGGGGTACAATGAGCAGTTCTTC. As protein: CASNPASGGYNEQFF.

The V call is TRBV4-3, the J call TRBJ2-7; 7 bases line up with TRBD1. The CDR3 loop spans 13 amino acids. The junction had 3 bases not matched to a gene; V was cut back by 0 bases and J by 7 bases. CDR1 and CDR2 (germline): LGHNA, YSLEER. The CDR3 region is CASSQEQGLEQYF. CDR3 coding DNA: TGCGCCAGCAGCCAAGAACAGGGGTTGGAGCAGTACTTC.

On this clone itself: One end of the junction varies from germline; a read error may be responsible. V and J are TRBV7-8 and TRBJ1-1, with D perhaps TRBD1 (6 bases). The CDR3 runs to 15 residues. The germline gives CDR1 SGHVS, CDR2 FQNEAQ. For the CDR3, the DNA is TGTGCCAGCAGCTTAGACAGGGTTGCGAACACTGAAGCCTTCTTT. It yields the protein CASSLDRVANTEAFF.

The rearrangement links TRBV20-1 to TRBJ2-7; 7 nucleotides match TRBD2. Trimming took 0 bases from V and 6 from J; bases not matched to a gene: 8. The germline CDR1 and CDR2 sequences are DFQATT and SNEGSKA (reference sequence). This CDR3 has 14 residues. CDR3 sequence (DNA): TGCAGTGCTAGAGATGGGAGGGGAAGTCGCGAGCAGTACTTC. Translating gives CSARDGRGSREQYF.

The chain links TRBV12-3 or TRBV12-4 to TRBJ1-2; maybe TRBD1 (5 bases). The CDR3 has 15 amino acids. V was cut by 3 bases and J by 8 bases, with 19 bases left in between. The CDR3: CASSLGPGAFGGYTF. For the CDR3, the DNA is TGTGCCAGCAGTTTGGGGCCAGGAGCCTTCGGGGGCTACACCTTC.

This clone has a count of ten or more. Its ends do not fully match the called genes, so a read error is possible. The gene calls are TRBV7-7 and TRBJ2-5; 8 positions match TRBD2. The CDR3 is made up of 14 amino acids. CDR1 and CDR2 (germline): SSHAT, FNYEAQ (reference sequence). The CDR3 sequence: CASSYSGGRETQYF. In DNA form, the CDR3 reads TGTGCTAGCAGCTACTCGGGGGGGCGGGAGACCCAGTACTTC.

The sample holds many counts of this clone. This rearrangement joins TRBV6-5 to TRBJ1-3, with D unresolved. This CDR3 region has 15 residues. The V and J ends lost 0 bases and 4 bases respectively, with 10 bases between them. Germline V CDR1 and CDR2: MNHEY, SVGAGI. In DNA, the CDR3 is TGTGCCAGCAGTTACTCGACTGTCACCGGAAACACCATATATTTT. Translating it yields CASSYSTVTGNTIYF.

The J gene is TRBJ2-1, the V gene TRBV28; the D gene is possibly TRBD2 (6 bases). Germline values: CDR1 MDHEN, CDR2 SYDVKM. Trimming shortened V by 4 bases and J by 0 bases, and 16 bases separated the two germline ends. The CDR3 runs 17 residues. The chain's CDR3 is CASSYSLALSSYNEQFF. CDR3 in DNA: TGTGCCAGCAGTTACTCGCTAGCGCTGAGCTCCTACAATGAGCAGTTCTTC.

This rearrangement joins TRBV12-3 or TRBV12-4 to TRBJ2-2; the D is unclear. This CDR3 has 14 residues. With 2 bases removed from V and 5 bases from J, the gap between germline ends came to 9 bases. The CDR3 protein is CASSLWGVTGELFF. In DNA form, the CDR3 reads TGTGCCAGCAGTTTATGGGGTGTTACCGGGGAGCTGTTTTTT.

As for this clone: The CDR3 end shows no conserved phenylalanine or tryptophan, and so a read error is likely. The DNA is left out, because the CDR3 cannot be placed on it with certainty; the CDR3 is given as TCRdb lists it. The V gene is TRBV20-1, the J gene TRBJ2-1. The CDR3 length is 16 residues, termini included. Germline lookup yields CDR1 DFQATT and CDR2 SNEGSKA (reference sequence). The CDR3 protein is CSLEGSSGDRRNVQVV.

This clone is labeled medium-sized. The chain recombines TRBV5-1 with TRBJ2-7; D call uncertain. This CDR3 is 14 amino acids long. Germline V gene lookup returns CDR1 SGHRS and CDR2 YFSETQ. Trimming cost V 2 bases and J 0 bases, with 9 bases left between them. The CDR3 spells CASSLYTDSYEQYF. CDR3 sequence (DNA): TGCGCCAGCAGCTTATACACAGACTCCTACGAGCAGTACTTC. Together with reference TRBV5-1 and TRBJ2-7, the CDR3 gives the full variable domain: KAGVTQTPRYLIKTRGQQVTLSCSPISGHRSVSWYQQTPGQGLQFLFEYFSETQRNKGNFPGRFSGRQFSNSRSEMNVSTLELGDSALYLCASSLYTDSYEQYFGPGTRLTVT.

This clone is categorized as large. The DNA for the CDR3 is TGCAGTGCTAAGCCACGGACTAGTTTTTATCACGAGCAGTACTTC. It is translated as CSAKPRTSFYHEQYF. The chain recombines TRBV20-1 with TRBJ2-7; 7 nucleotides match TRBD2. CDR3 length: 15 amino acids. The trim removed 4 bases at V and 5 bases at J, leaving 14 bases unmatched. Germline CDR1 is DFQATT and CDR2 is SNEGSKA (reference sequence).

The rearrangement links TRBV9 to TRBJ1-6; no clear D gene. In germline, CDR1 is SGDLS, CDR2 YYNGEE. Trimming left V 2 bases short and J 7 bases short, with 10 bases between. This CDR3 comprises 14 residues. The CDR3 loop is CASSVRVGNSPLHF. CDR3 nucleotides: TGTGCCAGCAGCGTTAGGGTGGGAAATTCACCCCTCCACTTT. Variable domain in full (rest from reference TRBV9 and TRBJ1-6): DSGVTQTPKHLITATGQRVTLRCSPRSGDLSVYWYQQSLDQGLQFLIQYYNGEERAKGNILERFSAQQFPDLHSELNLSSLELGDSALYFCASSVRVGNSPLHFGNGTRLTVT.

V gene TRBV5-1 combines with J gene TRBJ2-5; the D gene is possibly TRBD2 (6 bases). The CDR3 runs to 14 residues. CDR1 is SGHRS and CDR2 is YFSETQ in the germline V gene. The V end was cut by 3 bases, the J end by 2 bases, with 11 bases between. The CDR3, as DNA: TGCGCCAGCAGCTCTGGGACTGGACAAGAGACCCAGTACTTC. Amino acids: CASSSGTGQETQYF. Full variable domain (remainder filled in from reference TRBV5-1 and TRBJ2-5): KAGVTQTPRYLIKTRGQQVTLSCSPISGHRSVSWYQQTPGQGLQFLFEYFSETQRNKGNFPGRFSGRQFSNSRSEMNVSTLELGDSALYLCASSSGTGQETQYFGPGTRLLVL.

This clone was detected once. In DNA form, the CDR3 reads TGTGCCAGCAGCCCCTATAGCGGGGGGATTACCTACGAGCAGTACTTC. Its protein product is CASSPYSGGITYEQYF. V and J are TRBV7-8 and TRBJ2-7, with TRBD2 matching 10 bases. CDR1 is SGHVS and CDR2 is FQNEAQ in the germline V gene. The CDR3 runs 16 residues. V was pared by 5 bases and J by 2 bases, with 9 bases of the junction left unmatched. The full variable domain, rest sourced from reference TRBV7-8 and TRBJ2-7, is GAGVSQSPRYKVAKRGQDVALRCDPISGHVSLFWYQQALGQGPEFLTYFQNEAQLDKSGLPSDRFFAERPEGSVSTLKIQRTQQEDSAVYLCASSPYSGGITYEQYFGPGTRLTVT.

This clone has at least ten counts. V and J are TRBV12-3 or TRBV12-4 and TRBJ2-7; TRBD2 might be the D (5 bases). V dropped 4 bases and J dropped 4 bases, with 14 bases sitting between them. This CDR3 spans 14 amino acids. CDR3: CASSWGSEAYEQYF. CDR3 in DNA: TGTGCCAGCAGTTGGGGTAGCGAAGCTTACGAGCAGTACTTC.

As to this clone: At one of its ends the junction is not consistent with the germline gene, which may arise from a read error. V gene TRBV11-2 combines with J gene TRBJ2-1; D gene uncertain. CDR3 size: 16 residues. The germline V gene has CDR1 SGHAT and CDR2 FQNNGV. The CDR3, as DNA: TGTTCCAGCAGCTTAGGGTATTCGGACCCCTACAATGGGCAGTTCTTC. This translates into CSSSLGYSDPYNGQFF.

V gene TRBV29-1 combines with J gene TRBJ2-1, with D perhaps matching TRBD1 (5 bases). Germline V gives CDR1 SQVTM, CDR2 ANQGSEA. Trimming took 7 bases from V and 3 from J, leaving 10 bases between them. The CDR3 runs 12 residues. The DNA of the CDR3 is TGCAGCGGGATTCAGGGCTACAATGAGCAGTTCTTC. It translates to CSGIQGYNEQFF.

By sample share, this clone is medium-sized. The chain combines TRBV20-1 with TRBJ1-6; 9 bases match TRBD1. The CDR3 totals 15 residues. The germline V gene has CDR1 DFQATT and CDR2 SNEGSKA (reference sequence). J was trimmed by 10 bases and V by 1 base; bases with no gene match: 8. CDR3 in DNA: TGCAGTGCTAGAGCCACGGGACAGGGTCGATCACCCCTCCACTTT. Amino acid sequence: CSARATGQGRSPLHF.

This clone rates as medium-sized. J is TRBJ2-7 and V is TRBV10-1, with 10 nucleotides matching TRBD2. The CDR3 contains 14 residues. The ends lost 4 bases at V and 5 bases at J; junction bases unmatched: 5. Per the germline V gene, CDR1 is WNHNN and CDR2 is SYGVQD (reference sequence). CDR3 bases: TGCGCCAGCAGTGGGTCTAGCGGGAGCCACGAGCAGTACTTC. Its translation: CASSGSSGSHEQYF.

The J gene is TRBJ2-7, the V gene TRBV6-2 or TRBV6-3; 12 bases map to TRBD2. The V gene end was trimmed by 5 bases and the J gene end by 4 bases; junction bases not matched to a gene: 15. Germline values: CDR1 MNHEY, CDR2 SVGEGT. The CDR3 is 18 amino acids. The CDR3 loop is CASSTPFLTSGSAYEQYF. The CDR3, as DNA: TGTGCCAGCAGTACCCCCTTCCTGACTAGCGGGAGTGCTTACGAGCAGTACTTC.

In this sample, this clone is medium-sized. The CDR3 coding sequence is TGCAGTGCCACAAGCGGGAGTCGGGGTACCGGGGAGCTGTTTTTT. Protein: CSATSGSRGTGELFF. The V call is TRBV20-1, the J call TRBJ2-2; TRBD2 matches at 8 bases. Looked up from germline, CDR1 is DFQATT and CDR2 is SNEGSKA (reference sequence). The ends lost 6 bases at V and 5 bases at J; junction bases unmatched: 11. The CDR3 extends over 15 amino acids.

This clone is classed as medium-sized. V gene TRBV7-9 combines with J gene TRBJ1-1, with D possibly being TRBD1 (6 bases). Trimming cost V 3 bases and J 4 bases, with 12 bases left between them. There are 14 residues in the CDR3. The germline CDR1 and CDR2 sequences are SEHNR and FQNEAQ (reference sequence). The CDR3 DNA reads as TGTGCCAGCAGCTTCGGACAGACTGCCACTGAAGCTTTCTTT. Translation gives CASSFGQTATEAFF.

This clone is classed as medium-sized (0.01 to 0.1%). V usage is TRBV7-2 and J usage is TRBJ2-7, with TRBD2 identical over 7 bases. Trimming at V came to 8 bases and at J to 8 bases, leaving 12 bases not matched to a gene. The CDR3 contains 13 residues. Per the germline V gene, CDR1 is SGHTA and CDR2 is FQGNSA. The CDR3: CASLGTKGGQQYF. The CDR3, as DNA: TGTGCCAGCCTCGGGACTAAGGGCGGTCAGCAGTACTTC. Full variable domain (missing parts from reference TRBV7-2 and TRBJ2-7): GAGVSQSPSNKVTEKGKDVELRCDPISGHTALYWYRQSLGQGLEFLIYFQGNSAPDKSGLPSDRFSAERTGGSVSTLTIQRTQQEDSAVYLCASLGTKGGQQYFGPGTRLTVT.

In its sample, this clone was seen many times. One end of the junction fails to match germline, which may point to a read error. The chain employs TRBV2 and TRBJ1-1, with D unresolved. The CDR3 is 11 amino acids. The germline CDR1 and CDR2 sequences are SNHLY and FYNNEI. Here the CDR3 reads CASRTANKRIF. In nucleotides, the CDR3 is TGTGCCAGCAGGACCGCTAATAAGCGGATCTTT.

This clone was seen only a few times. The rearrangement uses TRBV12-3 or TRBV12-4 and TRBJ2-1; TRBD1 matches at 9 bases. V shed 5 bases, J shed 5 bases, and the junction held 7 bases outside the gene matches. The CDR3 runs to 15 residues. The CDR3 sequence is CASSPRQGVNNEQFF. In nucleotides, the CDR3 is TGTGCCAGCAGTCCCCGACAGGGGGTAAACAATGAGCAGTTCTTC.

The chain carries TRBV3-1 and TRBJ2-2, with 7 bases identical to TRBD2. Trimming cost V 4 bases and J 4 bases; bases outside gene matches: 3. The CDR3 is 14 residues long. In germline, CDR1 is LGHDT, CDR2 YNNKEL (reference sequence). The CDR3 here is CASSLAGGTGELFF. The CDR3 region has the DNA TGTGCCAGCAGCCTAGCGGGCGGCACCGGGGAGCTGTTTTTT.